This T cell receptor beta chain was profiled in a study of blood T cells in healthy people across ages. Points from the study as a whole: Both naive CD4+ cell counts and diversity were greater in long-lived donors than in aged donors.

V was clipped by 8 bases and J by 6 bases; unmatched bases: 16. The CDR3 covers 17 residues. As to this clonotype: Its specificity is not known.

Using a J-beta primer mix together with a sample-barcoded 5' primer, a second PCR was run for 7 to 11 cycles. One entry per CDR3 protein results from TCRdb running MiXCR on the 5' RACE reads. The sample has more than 1.4 million distinct CDR3 sequences, roughly 45% seen once. Sequenced input: blood. The V call is TRBV12-3 or TRBV12-4, the J call TRBJ1-2; TRBD1 matches at 12 bases. This clonotype was sampled from a woman aged 18-29 years in good health. CDR3 DNA sequence: TGTGCCAGCCGAAGGGAAGGGGACAGGGGGCTTAGGAATGGCTACACCTTC. This gives the protein CASRREGDRGLRNGYTF.